Following are 21 T cell receptor beta chains from one sample sequenced in a study of T cell changes during pregnancy in multiple sclerosis. Only in-frame clones appear in the TCRdb table, and some are missing; sequencing was by immunoSEQ multiplex PCR. The repertoire holds roughly 110,000 clones, with under 95% as singletons. Sequences were derived from peripheral blood, sampled after pregnancy. The receptor set was obtained from a female donor with multiple sclerosis, enrolled in a pregnancy study.

This clone was counted between two and nine times. The chain carries TRBV5-6 and TRBJ2-5; TRBD1 matches 9 bases. The CDR3 is 18 amino acids. V lost 4 bases and J lost 0; bases outside the gene matches: 13. CDR1 is SGHDT, CDR2 YYEEEE, per germline. This CDR3 reads CASSLNRGPLWYQETQYF. Written as DNA, the CDR3 is TGTGCCAGCAGCCTCAACAGGGGGCCCCTCTGGTACCAAGAGACCCAGTACTTC. Variable domain in full (rest from reference TRBV5-6 and TRBJ2-5): DAGVTQSPTHLIKTRGQQVTLRCSPKSGHDTVSWYQQALGQGPQFIFQYYEEEERQRGNFPDRFSGHQFPNYSSELNVNALLLGDSALYLCASSLNRGPLWYQETQYFGPGTRLLVL.

The chain joins TRBV2 to TRBJ2-1, with 8 bases lining up with TRBD2. V was clipped by 5 bases and J by 4 bases; unmatched bases: 13. Germline CDR1 and CDR2: SNHLY and FYNNEI. The CDR3 has 17 amino acids. CDR3 nucleotides: TGTGCCAGCAGTCTCTATTCGACTAGCGAGAGATACAATGAGCAGTTCTTC. This gives the protein CASSLYSTSERYNEQFF.

This chain joins TRBV7-2 and TRBJ2-7; D ambiguous. Germline lookup yields CDR1 SGHTA and CDR2 FQGNSA. Trimming stripped 1 base from V and 1 base from J, with 8 bases between. This CDR3 has 14 residues. The CDR3 DNA reads as TGTGCCAGCAGCTTAGTTGCAGGTTCCTACGAGCAGTACTTC. This gives the protein CASSLVAGSYEQYF.

The CDR3 DNA is TGTGCCAGCAGCGAGGACAGGTCCTTCCAGCCCCAGCATTTT. Its translation: CASSEDRSFQPQHF. The gene calls are TRBV7-2 and TRBJ1-5; 7 positions match TRBD1. CDR1 SGHTA and CDR2 FQGNSA come from the germline V gene. Losses at the gene ends were 5 bases for V and 7 bases for J; bases not matched to a gene: 8. The CDR3 runs 14 residues.

The chain recombines TRBV9 with TRBJ1-1; D uncertain. The length of the CDR3 is 14 residues. The V gene's germline CDR1 is SGDLS and CDR2 YYNGEE. The V gene lost 4 bases and the J gene lost 1 base, with 11 bases spanning the gap. Here the CDR3 reads CASSLWAQNTEAFF. CDR3 coding DNA: TGTGCCAGCAGCCTTTGGGCGCAGAACACTGAAGCTTTCTTT.

The chain uses TRBV2 and TRBJ1-1; 9 bases match TRBD1. The CDR3 runs 13 residues. CDR1 and CDR2 from the germline V gene are SNHLY and FYNNEI. J lost 3 bases, V lost 6 bases, and 2 bases had no gene match. CDR3 DNA sequence: TGTGCCAGCAGCGGGACAGGGTACACTGAAGCTTTCTTT. It codes for CASSGTGYTEAFF.

This chain connects TRBV5-1 to TRBJ1-2, with 9 bases matching TRBD1. The germline V gene encodes CDR1 SGHRS and CDR2 YFSETQ. This CDR3 has 14 residues. V dropped 4 bases and J dropped 8; count of bases not matched to a gene: 9. The CDR3 bases are TGCGCCAGCAGCGCTCCGGGACAGGGTACAGGCTACACCTTC. Translated, it gives CASSAPGQGTGYTF.

This clone was detected once. The V gene is TRBV10-3, the J gene TRBJ2-5; 7 bases map to TRBD2. This CDR3 has 14 amino acids. J gave up 4 bases and V 2 bases, and 4 bases lay outside the gene matches. Germline V gives CDR1 ENHRY, CDR2 SYGVKD. The CDR3: CAISEVPGGETQYF. The CDR3 bases are TGTGCCATCAGTGAGGTTCCGGGGGGAGAGACCCAGTACTTC.

The gene calls are TRBV27 and TRBJ1-1; tentatively, D is TRBD1 (6 bases). CDR3 size: 14 residues. Looked up from germline, CDR1 is MNHEY and CDR2 is SMNVEV (reference sequence). V was trimmed by 5 bases and J by 4 bases, leaving 14 bases between them. The CDR3 protein is CASSRQGGGTEAFF. For the CDR3, the DNA is TGTGCCAGCAGTCGCCAGGGAGGGGGCACTGAAGCTTTCTTT.

The CDR3 bases are TGCGCCAGCAGCTTGCCAGGGGATAATTCACCCCTCCACTTT. Translation: CASSLPGDNSPLHF. The rearrangement links TRBV5-1 to TRBJ1-6; D is perhaps TRBD1 (6 bases). The CDR3 length is 14 residues. Germline CDR1 and CDR2: SGHRS and YFSETQ. The V end was cut by 1 base, the J end by 5 bases, with 7 bases between.

The V and J genes are TRBV6-1 and TRBJ1-1; TRBD1 matches 8 bases. Germline assignment: CDR1 MNHNS and CDR2 SASEGT. This CDR3 has 14 amino acids. Trimming took 2 bases from V and 5 from J; bases not matched to a gene: 4. The CDR3 region is CASSEQGASTEAFF. CDR3 nucleotides: TGTGCCAGCAGTGAACAGGGGGCGAGTACTGAAGCTTTCTTT.

This sequence joins TRBV5-1 and TRBJ2-1; D gene ambiguous. Germline V gives CDR1 SGHRS, CDR2 YFSETQ. CDR3 length: 16 amino acids. Trimming stripped 0 bases from V and 0 bases from J, with 10 bases between. The CDR3 protein is CASSLVLSPSYNEQFF. Here the CDR3 DNA reads TGCGCCAGCAGCTTGGTCCTTTCCCCCTCCTACAATGAGCAGTTCTTC.

The chain couples TRBV19 to TRBJ1-5; 9 bases agree with TRBD1. Germline V gene lookup returns CDR1 LNHDA and CDR2 SQIVND (reference sequence). Trimming at V came to 0 bases and at J to 3 bases, leaving 9 bases not matched to a gene. CDR3 length: 18 amino acids. As DNA, the CDR3 is TGTGCCAGTAGTATAGATAAGCCGGGACAGGGTTTCAATCAGCCCCAGCATTTT. Translating gives CASSIDKPGQGFNQPQHF.

V and J are TRBV9 and TRBJ2-3; 9 nucleotides line up with TRBD1. In germline, CDR1 is SGDLS, CDR2 YYNGEE. The CDR3 totals 15 residues. V gave up 0 bases and J gave up 3 bases; unmatched junction bases: 2. CDR3 amino acids: CASSVGGQGTDTQYF. CDR3 bases: TGTGCCAGCAGCGTAGGGGGACAGGGTACAGATACGCAGTATTTT.

This clone was counted a few times. The V gene is TRBV7-9, the J gene TRBJ1-6, with 8 bases matching TRBD1. CDR1 and CDR2 (germline): SEHNR, FQNEAQ (reference sequence). The junction had 13 bases not matched to a gene; V was cut back by 5 bases and J by 10 bases. The length of the CDR3 is 16 residues. The CDR3 DNA is TGTGCCAGCAGCGACGGACAGGGAAAGGTCTACTCACCCCTCCACTTT. Protein product: CASSDGQGKVYSPLHF. The variable domain in full, completed from reference TRBV7-9 and TRBJ1-6, reads DTGVSQNPRHKITKRGQNVTFRCDPISEHNRLYWYRQTLGQGPEFLTYFQNEAQLEKSRLLSDRFSAERPKGSFSTLEIQRTEQGDSAMYLCASSDGQGKVYSPLHFGNGTRLTVT.

This chain links TRBV6-5 with TRBJ2-5, with D perhaps matching TRBD1 (6 bases). The CDR3 is 10 amino acids. The V and J ends lost 11 bases and 3 bases respectively, with 7 bases between them. CDR1 and CDR2 from the germline V gene are MNHEY and SVGAGI. Here the CDR3 reads CAAGEETQYF. The CDR3 DNA reads as TGTGCCGCAGGGGAAGAGACCCAGTACTTC.

This clone was observed a handful of times. CDR3 protein: CASSTQGVPYEQYF. CDR3 DNA: TGTGCCAGTAGCACCCAGGGTGTCCCCTACGAGCAGTACTTC. This chain connects TRBV19 to TRBJ2-7; TRBD1 might be the D (5 bases). Deletions cut 6 bases from V and 2 bases from J, with 14 bases between. This CDR3 contains 14 residues. Per germline, CDR1 LNHDA and CDR2 SQIVND (reference sequence).

This clone was seen a single time. The chain uses TRBV6-5 and TRBJ1-2; TRBD1 might be the D (5 bases). The CDR3 consists of 15 residues. The V gene lost 5 bases and the J gene lost 0 bases, with 13 bases spanning the gap. Germline V gene lookup returns CDR1 MNHEY and CDR2 SVGAGI. Here the CDR3 DNA reads TGTGCCAGCAGTCCTTCCCTGACAGCTAACTATGGCTACACCTTC. Its protein product is CASSPSLTANYGYTF.

The chain is built from TRBV5-1 and TRBJ2-7; 11 nucleotides line up with TRBD2. Germline CDR1 is SGHRS and CDR2 is YFSETQ. V shed 3 bases and J 2 bases; nucleotides not matched to a gene: 4. The CDR3 is made up of 15 amino acids. The CDR3 reads CASSSVTSGAYEQYF. The CDR3 DNA reads TGCGCCAGCAGCTCTGTGACTAGCGGGGCCTACGAGCAGTACTTC.

This clone is a singleton in its sample. V usage is TRBV5-1 and J usage is TRBJ2-3, with 9 bases aligning to TRBD1. The CDR3 length is 17 residues. Looked up from germline, CDR1 is SGHRS and CDR2 is YFSETQ. The V gene end was trimmed by 0 bases and the J gene end by 0 bases; junction bases not matched to a gene: 5. For the CDR3, the DNA is TGCGCCAGCAGCTTGGCGGGGGGACAGGGAAGCACAGATACGCAGTATTTT. This encodes CASSLAGGQGSTDTQYF.

This CDR3 is CASSVAPDRDSPLHF. CDR3 DNA sequence: TGTGCCAGCAGCGTAGCCCCAGACAGGGATTCACCCCTCCACTTT. This chain joins TRBV9 and TRBJ1-6; TRBD1 matches 7 bases. Germline V gene sequence: CDR1 SGDLS, CDR2 YYNGEE. V dropped 0 bases and J dropped 8; count of bases not matched to a gene: 5. The CDR3 length is 15 residues.